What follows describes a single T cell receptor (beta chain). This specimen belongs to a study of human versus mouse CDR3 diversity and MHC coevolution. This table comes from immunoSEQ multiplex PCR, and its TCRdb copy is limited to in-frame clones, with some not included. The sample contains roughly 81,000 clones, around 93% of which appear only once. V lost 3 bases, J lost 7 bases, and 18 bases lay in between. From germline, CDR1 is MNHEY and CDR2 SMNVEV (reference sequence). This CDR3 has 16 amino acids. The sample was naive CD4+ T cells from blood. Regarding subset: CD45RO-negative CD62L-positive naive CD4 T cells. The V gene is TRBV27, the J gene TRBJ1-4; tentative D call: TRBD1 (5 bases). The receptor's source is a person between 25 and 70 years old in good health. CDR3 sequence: CASSLGRTRRAEKLFF. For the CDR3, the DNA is TGTGCCAGCAGTTTGGGGCGGACCAGACGGGCTGAAAAACTGTTTTTT.